The source of this T cell receptor beta chain is a study of cytomegalovirus exposure and HLA in healthy donors. Study-wide results and caveats: In a later analysis, compared with equally common non-associated chains, HLA-associated beta chains were more expanded. TRBV6-2, TRBV6-3 and other indistinguishable V segments were excluded. Among the CMV-associated chains, a few were confirmed in vitro as specific for CMV antigens.

The ends were cut back, 8 bases at V and 3 bases at J, with 13 bases in the middle. CDR1 MNHNS and CDR2 SASEGT come from the germline V gene. This CDR3 is 14 amino acids long. Points on this clone: The target antigen is unknown.

PCR involved 60 Vbeta and 13 Jbeta primers. Produced via immunoSEQ multiplex PCR; TCRdb's table is partial and in-frame only. The repertoire has approximately 200,000 clones, nearly 80% of them found once; the top ten carry around 2%. This clonotype originated in a man aged 18 to 29 in good health and CMV-seronegative. Sequencing was performed on PBMCs. V usage is TRBV6-1 and J usage is TRBJ1-4; no definite D call. The CDR3 loop is CASGPRGSNEKLFF. CDR3 sequence (DNA): TGTGCCAGCGGCCCCCGGGGATCTAATGAAAAACTGTTTTTT.